This record looks at one T cell receptor (beta chain) sequence and its context. The antigen is unknown. This specimen comes from a study of molecular identifiers for immune sequencing clone quantification. Whole-study results and caveats: Beyond 20 RNA copies, clones held over 99% of effector molecules, compared with under 1% in naive cells. Identical TCR molecules sharing a barcode could underestimate highly expanded clone sizes.

With V trimmed by 11 bases and J by 5 bases, 14 bases remained unmatched. Germline CDR1 is MGHRA and CDR2 is YSYEKL. CDR3 size: 15 residues. With RNA at 10%, 30% or 50%, naive CD8 libraries came from around 18,000 to 910,000 sorted cells. The sorting of naive CD8 T cells used the CD8+CD4-CCR7+CD45RA+ phenotype. From the PCR reads, TCRdb called clonotypes with MiXCR, one entry per CDR3 protein. The sample shows approximately 680,000 distinct CDR3 sequences, roughly 25% of them seen only once. Sequencing was performed on naive CD8+ T cells from blood, with Jurkat cell RNA spiked in. This sample's subset: FACS-sorted CD8+CD4-CCR7+CD45RA+ naive T cells. This sequence originates from a human donor in good health. Some libraries in this study had Jurkat cell RNA spiked in. This chain joins TRBV4-1 and TRBJ1-1, with TRBD1 identical over 10 bases. The CDR3 reads CARRQPDRGRTEAFF. The DNA of the CDR3 is TGCGCCCGCCGCCAGCCAGACAGGGGGCGTACTGAAGCTTTCTTT.